A selection of T cell receptor beta chains follows, all from one sample in a study of T cell responses to AZD1222 COVID-19 vaccine. Sequenced by immunoSEQ multiplex PCR; TCRdb stores in-frame clones only, minus some. Among some 150,000 clones listed, approximately 95% were seen once. This material consisted of peripheral blood, taken on day 0 of MenACWY control vaccination. The receptors shown here come from an adult in good health. Both conserved end residues are part of each CDR3. Each record gives: clone size, V gene, D gene, J gene, CDR3 protein, CDR3 DNA. The D gene is left open where the match is weak. Clone size is not always given. Where it is, it says once, few, many or a class for expanded clones.

clone_size: .
v_call: TRBV6-6
d_call: .
j_call: TRBJ2-7
cdr3_aa: CASRAGYEQYF
cdr3_nt: TGTGCCAGCAGAGCAGGCTACGAGCAGTACTTC

clone_size: .
v_call: TRBV27
d_call: TRBD2
j_call: TRBJ2-2
cdr3_aa: CASSLVREGNTGELFF
cdr3_nt: TGTGCCAGCAGTTTGGTGAGGGAGGGGAACACCGGGGAGCTGTTTTTT

clone_size: .
v_call: TRBV28
d_call: .
j_call: TRBJ2-7
cdr3_aa: CASSFGVYEQYF
cdr3_nt: TGTGCCAGCAGTTTTGGCGTTTACGAGCAGTACTTC

clone_size: .
v_call: TRBV28
d_call: .
j_call: TRBJ1-5
cdr3_aa: CASRGVLGSGGGQPQHF
cdr3_nt: TGTGCCAGCAGAGGGGTCCTGGGATCAGGAGGGGGTCAGCCCCAGCATTTT

clone_size: .
v_call: TRBV7-9
d_call: .
j_call: TRBJ2-3
cdr3_aa: CASSLQGDTQYF
cdr3_nt: TGTGCCAGCAGCTTACAGGGAGATACGCAGTATTTT

clone_size: .
v_call: TRBV2
d_call: TRBD2
j_call: TRBJ2-3
cdr3_aa: CASRNRGLASTDTQYF
cdr3_nt: TGTGCCAGCAGAAACCGAGGACTAGCCAGCACAGATACGCAGTATTTT

clone_size: .
v_call: TRBV12-3/TRBV12-4
d_call: .
j_call: TRBJ1-6
cdr3_aa: CASSRHGNSPLHF
cdr3_nt: TGTGCCAGCAGTCGACACGGCAACTCACCCCTCCACTTT

clone_size: .
v_call: TRBV4-1
d_call: TRBD1
j_call: TRBJ1-4
cdr3_aa: CASSQTDRGREKLFF
cdr3_nt: TGCGCCAGCAGCCAAACCGACAGGGGTCGGGAAAAACTGTTTTTT

clone_size: .
v_call: TRBV5-4
d_call: TRBD1
j_call: TRBJ2-6
cdr3_aa: CASSPLGTGAGANVLTF
cdr3_nt: TGTGCCAGCAGTCCCCTAGGGACAGGGGCTGGGGCCAACGTCCTGACTTTC

clone_size: .
v_call: TRBV5-1
d_call: TRBD2
j_call: TRBJ2-5
cdr3_aa: CASSSGLAGGQETQYF
cdr3_nt: TGCGCCAGCAGCTCGGGACTAGCGGGGGGCCAAGAGACCCAGTACTTC

clone_size: .
v_call: TRBV28
d_call: .
j_call: TRBJ1-4
cdr3_aa: CASSPLGGDPNEKLFF
cdr3_nt: TGTGCCAGCAGCCCCCTTGGGGGGGACCCTAATGAAAAACTGTTTTTT

clone_size: .
v_call: TRBV30
d_call: .
j_call: TRBJ2-5
cdr3_aa: CAWTLGLSQETQYF
cdr3_nt: TGTGCCTGGACCCTGGGACTTAGCCAAGAGACCCAGTACTTC

clone_size: .
v_call: TRBV15
d_call: TRBD1
j_call: TRBJ1-4
cdr3_aa: CATSRIDRGDEKLFF
cdr3_nt: TGTGCCACCAGCAGAATCGACAGGGGAGATGAAAAACTGTTTTTT

clone_size: .
v_call: TRBV4-1
d_call: .
j_call: TRBJ1-1
cdr3_aa: CASSLTRTNTEAFF
cdr3_nt: TGCGCCAGCAGCCTGACAAGGACGAACACTGAAGCTTTCTTT

clone_size: once
v_call: TRBV4-3
d_call: .
j_call: TRBJ1-3
cdr3_aa: CASSQAWGSSGNTIYF
cdr3_nt: TGCGCCAGCAGCCAAGCCTGGGGCAGCTCTGGAAACACCATATATTTT

clone_size: .
v_call: TRBV3-1/TRBV3-2
d_call: .
j_call: TRBJ1-1
cdr3_aa: CASSQGGRHTEAFF
cdr3_nt: TGTGCCAGCAGCCAAGGAGGGAGGCACACTGAAGCTTTCTTT

clone_size: .
v_call: TRBV19
d_call: .
j_call: TRBJ1-5
cdr3_aa: CASTVQTDSNQPQHF
cdr3_nt: TGTGCCAGTACCGTGCAGACCGACAGCAATCAGCCCCAGCATTTT